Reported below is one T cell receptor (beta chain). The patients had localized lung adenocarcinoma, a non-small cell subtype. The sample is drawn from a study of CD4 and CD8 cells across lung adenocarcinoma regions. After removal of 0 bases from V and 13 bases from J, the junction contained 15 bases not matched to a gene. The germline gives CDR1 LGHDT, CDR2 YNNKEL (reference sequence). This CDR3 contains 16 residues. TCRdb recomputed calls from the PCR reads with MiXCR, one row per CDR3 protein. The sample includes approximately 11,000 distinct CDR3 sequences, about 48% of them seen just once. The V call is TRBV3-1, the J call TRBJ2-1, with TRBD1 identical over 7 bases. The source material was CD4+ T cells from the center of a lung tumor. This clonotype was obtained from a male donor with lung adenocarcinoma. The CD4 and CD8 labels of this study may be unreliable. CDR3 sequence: CASSQDRGQAAETQFF. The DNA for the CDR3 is TGTGCCAGCAGCCAAGATCGCGGACAGGCCGCTGAGACCCAGTTCTTC.